The sequence of this T cell receptor (beta chain) was determined in a study of blood T cell repertoires in COVID-19. After removal of 5 bases from V and 4 bases from J, the junction contained 11 bases not matched to a gene. Looked up from germline, CDR1 is PRHDT and CDR2 is FYEKMQ (reference sequence). The CDR3 has 16 amino acids. As processed by the authors: Reference gene primers were amplified, and this amplification served to estimate nucleated cell counts. This table comes from immunoSEQ multiplex PCR, and its TCRdb copy is limited to in-frame clones, with some not included. For V, J and clone size, that table is used; D and trimming come from the DNA. Among over 30,000 clones listed, 90% were seen once.

This chain connects TRBV13 to TRBJ1-2; 9 nucleotides line up with TRBD1. This TCR was sampled from a man at least 80 years old with acute or convalescent COVID-19. Sequenced: peripheral blood. CDR3 sequence (DNA): TGTGCCAGCAGCCCTCGAGACAGGGGGTTAGGCTATGGCTACACCTTC. Translation: CASSPRDRGLGYGYTF.